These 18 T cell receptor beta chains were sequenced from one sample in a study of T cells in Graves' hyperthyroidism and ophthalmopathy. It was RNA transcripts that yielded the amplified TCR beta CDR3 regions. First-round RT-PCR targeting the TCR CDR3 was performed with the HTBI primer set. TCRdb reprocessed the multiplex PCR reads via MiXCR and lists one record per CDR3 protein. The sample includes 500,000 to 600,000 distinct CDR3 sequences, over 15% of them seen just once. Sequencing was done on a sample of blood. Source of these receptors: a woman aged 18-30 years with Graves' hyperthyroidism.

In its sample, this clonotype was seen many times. CDR3 bases: TGTGCCAGCTCACCCAAACAGATATATAATTCACCCCTCCACTTT. Residues: CASSPKQIYNSPLHF. V and J are TRBV18 and TRBJ1-6; D is ambiguous. The ends were cut back, 3 bases at V and 4 bases at J, with 10 bases in the middle. This CDR3 is 15 amino acids long. Germline CDR1 reads KGHSH; CDR2 reads LQKENI.

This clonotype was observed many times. The CDR3 DNA sequence: TGTGCCAGCAGTTATGGACAGGGGGACGGCTACACCTTC. Its translation is CASSYGQGDGYTF. The chain recombines TRBV2 with TRBJ1-2; TRBD1 matches at 10 bases. CDR1 SNHLY and CDR2 FYNNEI come from the germline V gene. The junction had 5 bases not matched to a gene; V was cut back by 5 bases and J by 8 bases. This CDR3 region has 13 residues.

Here the CDR3 reads CASSDRTRSEQYF. The CDR3 region has the DNA TGTGCCAGCAGCGACAGGACCCGTTCCGAGCAGTACTTC. The chain recombines TRBV7-8 with TRBJ2-7, with D possibly TRBD1 on 6 matching bases. From germline, CDR1 is SGHVS and CDR2 FQNEAQ. V was shortened by 5 bases and J by 6 bases, with 14 bases between the two germline ends. The CDR3 is made up of 13 amino acids.

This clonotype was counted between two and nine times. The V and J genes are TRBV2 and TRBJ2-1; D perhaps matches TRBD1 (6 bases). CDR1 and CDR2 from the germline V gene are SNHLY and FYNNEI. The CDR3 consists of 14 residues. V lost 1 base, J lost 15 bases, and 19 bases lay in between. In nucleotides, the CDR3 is TGTGCCAGCAGTGAAGGGTATGGGGGCAGTGATCCGTTCTTC. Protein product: CASSEGYGGSDPFF.

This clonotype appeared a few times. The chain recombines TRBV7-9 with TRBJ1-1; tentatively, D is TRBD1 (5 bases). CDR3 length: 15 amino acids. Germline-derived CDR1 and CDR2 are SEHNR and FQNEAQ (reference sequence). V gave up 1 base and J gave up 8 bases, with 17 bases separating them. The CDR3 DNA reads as TGTGCCAGCAGCTTAGGCCAGGGCGTACGGGGGGAAGCTTTCTTT. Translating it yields CASSLGQGVRGEAFF.

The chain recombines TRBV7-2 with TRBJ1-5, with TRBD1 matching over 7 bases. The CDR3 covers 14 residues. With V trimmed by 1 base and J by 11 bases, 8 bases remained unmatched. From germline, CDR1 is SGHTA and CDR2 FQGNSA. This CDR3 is CASSLDGRGWAQHF. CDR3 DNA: TGTGCCAGCAGCTTAGACGGCAGGGGGTGGGCCCAGCATTTT.

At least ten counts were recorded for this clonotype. The CDR3 spells CASSLKPTDSNQPQHF. The CDR3 DNA reads TGTGCCAGCAGTTTGAAGCCGACGGATAGCAATCAGCCCCAGCATTTT. V is TRBV12-3 or TRBV12-4 and J is TRBJ1-5; D uncertain. Trimming shortened V by 3 bases and J by 0 bases, and 12 bases separated the two germline ends. The CDR3 totals 16 residues.

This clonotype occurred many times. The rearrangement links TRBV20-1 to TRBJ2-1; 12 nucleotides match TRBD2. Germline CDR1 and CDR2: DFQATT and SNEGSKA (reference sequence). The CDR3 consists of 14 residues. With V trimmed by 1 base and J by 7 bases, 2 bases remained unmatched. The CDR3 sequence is CSARGTSGENEQFF. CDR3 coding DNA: TGCAGTGCTAGAGGGACTAGCGGGGAAAATGAGCAGTTCTTC.

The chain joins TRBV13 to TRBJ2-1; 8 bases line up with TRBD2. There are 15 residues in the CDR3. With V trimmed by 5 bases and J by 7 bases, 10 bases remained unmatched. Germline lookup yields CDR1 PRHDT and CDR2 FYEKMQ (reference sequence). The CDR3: CASSQRLGTRNEQFF. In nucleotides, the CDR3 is TGTGCCAGCAGCCAAAGGTTGGGGACTAGAAATGAGCAGTTCTTC. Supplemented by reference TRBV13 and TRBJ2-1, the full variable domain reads AAGVIQSPRHLIKEKRETATLKCYPIPRHDTVYWYQQGPGQDPQFLISFYEKMQSDKGSIPDRFSAQQFSDYHSELNMSSLELGDSALYFCASSQRLGTRNEQFFGPGTRLTVL.

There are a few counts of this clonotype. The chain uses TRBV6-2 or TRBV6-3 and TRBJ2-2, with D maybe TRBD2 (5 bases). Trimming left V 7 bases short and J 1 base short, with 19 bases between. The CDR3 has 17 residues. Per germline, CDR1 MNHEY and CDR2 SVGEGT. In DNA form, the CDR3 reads TGTGCCAGCACTCCCCGCCGTGGGAGTCTGAACACCGGGGAGCTGTTTTTT. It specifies CASTPRRGSLNTGELFF.

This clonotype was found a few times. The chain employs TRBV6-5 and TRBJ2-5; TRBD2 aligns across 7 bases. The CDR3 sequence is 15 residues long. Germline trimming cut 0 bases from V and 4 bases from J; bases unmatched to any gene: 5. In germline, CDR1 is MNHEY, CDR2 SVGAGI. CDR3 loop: CASSYSMVAGETQYF. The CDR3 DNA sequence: TGTGCCAGCAGTTACTCGATGGTAGCGGGAGAGACCCAGTACTTC.

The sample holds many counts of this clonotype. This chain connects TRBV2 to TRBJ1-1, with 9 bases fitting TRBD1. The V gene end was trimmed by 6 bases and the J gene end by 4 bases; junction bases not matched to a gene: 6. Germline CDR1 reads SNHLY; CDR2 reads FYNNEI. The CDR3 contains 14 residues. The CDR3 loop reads CASRVQGAVTEAFF. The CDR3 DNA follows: TGTGCCAGCAGAGTACAGGGGGCGGTCACTGAAGCTTTCTTT.

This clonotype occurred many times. The CDR3 DNA reads as TGTGCCAGCAGCTTAGTGGGTAGTAGCGTCTACAATGAGCAGTTCTTC. As protein: CASSLVGSSVYNEQFF. J is TRBJ2-1 and V is TRBV7-2, with D possibly matching TRBD2 (5 bases). The CDR3 spans 16 residues. V lost 1 base and J lost 3, with 13 bases in between. CDR1 and CDR2 (germline): SGHTA, FQGNSA.

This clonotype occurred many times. The CDR3 region has the DNA TGTGCCAGCAGCCAAGTAGGAGGGAACGGGGAGCTGTTTTTT. This sequence encodes CASSQVGGNGELFF. The chain combines TRBV3-1 with TRBJ2-2; D perhaps matches TRBD2 (6 bases). Germline V gene sequence: CDR1 LGHDT, CDR2 YNNKEL (reference sequence). CDR3 size: 14 residues. Deletions cut 1 base from V and 7 bases from J, with 10 bases between.

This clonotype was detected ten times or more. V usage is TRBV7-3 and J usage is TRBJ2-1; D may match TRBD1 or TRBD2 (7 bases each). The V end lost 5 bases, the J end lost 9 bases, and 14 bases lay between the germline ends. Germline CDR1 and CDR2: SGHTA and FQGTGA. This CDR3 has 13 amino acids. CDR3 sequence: CASSLGEGAEQFF. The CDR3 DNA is TGTGCCAGCAGCCTGGGGGAGGGGGCTGAGCAGTTCTTC.

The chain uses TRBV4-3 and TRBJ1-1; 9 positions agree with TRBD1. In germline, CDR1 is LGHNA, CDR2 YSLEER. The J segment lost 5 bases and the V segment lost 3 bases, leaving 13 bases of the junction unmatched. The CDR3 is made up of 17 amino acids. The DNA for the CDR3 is TGCGCCAGCAGCCATCACTCGGGACAGGGATTCGCGACTGAAGCTTTCTTT. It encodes CASSHHSGQGFATEAFF.

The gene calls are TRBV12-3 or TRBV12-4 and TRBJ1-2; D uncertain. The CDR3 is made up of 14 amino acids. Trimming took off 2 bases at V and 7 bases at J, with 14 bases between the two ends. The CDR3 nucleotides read TGTGCCAGCAGTTTATCGGGCCGCCTCGGTGGCTACACCTTC. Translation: CASSLSGRLGGYTF.

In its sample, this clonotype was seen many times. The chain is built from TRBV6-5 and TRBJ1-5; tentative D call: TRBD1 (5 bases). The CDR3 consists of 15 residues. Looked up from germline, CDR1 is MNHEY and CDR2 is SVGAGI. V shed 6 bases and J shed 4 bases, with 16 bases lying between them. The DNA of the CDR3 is TGTGCCAGCAGGCACTCGGGGGTGGGAAATCAGCCCCAGCATTTT. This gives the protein CASRHSGVGNQPQHF.